This T cell receptor beta chain emerged from a study of vaccination effects on CD4 cells after COVID-19. Study details: Each participant was administered two doses of either the BNT162b2 or the mRNA-1273 vaccine.

Broader study findings: Cross-reactivity toward common cold coronaviruses was confined to only 1 of 255 vaccine-induced clones in healthy vaccinees.

Generated by immunoSEQ multiplex PCR, the TCRdb table keeps only in-frame clones and is missing some. The sample records tens of thousands of clones, around 69% being singletons. Peptide-pool stimulation followed by sequencing identified expanded antigen-specific CD4+ clonotypes in the ViraFEST assay. CD4+ T cells were isolated after 10 days of culture. Vaccine recipients had no previous SARS-CoV-2 infection; their nucleocapsid antibodies were negative. Wells of some 1.9 million PBMC each were grown with 10 IU/ml IL-2 and around 10 ug/ml peptides. In regard to this clone: Its antigen is not known.

The sequence came from a human donor who received a COVID-19 vaccine. The material was CD4+ T cells from PBMCs cultured with HCoV-NL63 spike peptides, obtained before COVID-19 vaccination.

The CDR3 sequence: CASRGAYTEAFF. CDR3 DNA sequence: TGTGCCAGCAGGGGGGCGTACACTGAAGCTTTCTTT. The chain uses TRBV12-3 or TRBV12-4 and TRBJ1-1, with a tentative D call TRBD1 (6 bases). Deletions cut 6 bases from V and 3 bases from J, with 8 bases between. This CDR3 spans 12 amino acids.